This T cell receptor beta chain was captured by sequencing in a study of identical twins. Study observations and caveats: Researchers reported weaker excess twin sharing in beta out-of-frame sequences. Findings depended on cross-sectional statistics rather than tracking the same donors.

V lost 5 bases and J 0 bases, leaving 7 bases between the germline ends. Germline CDR1 reads KGHDR; CDR2 reads SFDVKD. The CDR3 length is 14 residues. This clonotype has at least ten counts. The antigen is unknown. TCRdb used MiXCR to reprocess the 5' RACE reads, holding one entry per CDR3 protein. Of about 690,000 distinct CDR3 sequences listed, less than 7% are singletons. The sample was naive T cells sorted from blood. This receptor was identified in a young man in good health. The gene calls are TRBV24-1 and TRBJ2-1; D not certain. The CDR3 DNA follows: TGTGCCACCAGTGCTGAAGGCTCCTACAATGAGCAGTTCTTC. Amino acids: CATSAEGSYNEQFF.